This TCR beta chain was observed in a study (dated by TCRdb to 2016 to 2017). The table lists this clonotype with many counts. Which antigen it targets is not known. No per-base quality is available; no much larger clone lies one base away. The germline V gene encodes CDR1 SGHRS and CDR2 YFSETQ. Including cysteine and phenylalanine, the CDR3 has 12 amino acids. Just CDR3 DNA is preserved here, 36 bases in frame from base 1. V sheds 3 bases and J sheds 5 bases, leaving 5 bases between their ends. Libraries were built with RT-PCR. Sequencing was performed on an Illumina MiSeq. Using fastp trimming at Q25 and MiXCR clonotype assembly, TCRdb reanalyzed the public sequencing data and kept in-frame beta chains. Duplicate CDR3 protein sequences are folded into a single record with the most common DNA and genes. This sample gives hundreds of thousands of distinct CDR3 sequences in total; approximately 15% of them show up just once. The top ten clonotypes cover roughly 3.9% of the sample.

The receptor comes from a female donor in good health, serving as a healthy control. Recombination joined TRBV5-1 with TRBJ2-2; the D gene lacks a confident call. Sequenced input: memory CD4+ T cells from blood. The CDR3 amino acid sequence is: CASSYPTGELFF. The DNA is TGCGCCAGCAGCTACCCAACCGGGGAGCTGTTTTTT.